This is a list of T cell receptor beta chains from one sample in a study of T-cell memory formation after mild COVID-19. TCRdb fed the 5' RACE reads into MiXCR, producing one record per CDR3 protein. In the table there are about 340,000 distinct CDR3 sequences, 20% to 25% of which are singletons. Material for sequencing was PBMCs or a T cell subset sorted from them (not recorded which). Receptor source: an adult woman who had mild COVID-19 (a few samples of this study predate the infection). Cell type and time point are not known. CDR3s include the opening cysteine and the closing phenylalanine or tryptophan.

v_gene	j_gene	CDR3aa
TRBV5-6	TRBJ2-7	CASSPTGGLGNEQYF
TRBV28	TRBJ2-1	CASGIRVLGIHEQFF
TRBV20-1	TRBJ2-1	CSAPSRRGYNEQFF
TRBV7-6	TRBJ2-3	CASRSRDRDPDTQYF
TRBV29-1	TRBJ2-1	CSTRDLQYNEQFF
TRBV7-8	TRBJ2-3	CASSLAALITDTQYF
TRBV6-5	TRBJ2-3	CASRPGNSGTDTQYF
TRBV7-9	TRBJ1-5	CASSGMNNQPQHF
TRBV4-3	TRBJ2-7	CASSQTGIPSYEQYF
TRBV12-3/TRBV12-4	TRBJ2-7	CASSPTSGPYREQYF
TRBV5-1	TRBJ2-3	CASSFRLSLTDTQYF
TRBV9	TRBJ2-5	CASSDRTSGPRETQYF
TRBV11-3	TRBJ2-5	CASSFLPRESEGETQYF
TRBV29-1	TRBJ2-7	CSVVWGGPYEQYF
TRBV5-1	TRBJ1-1	CASSIGRTEAFF
TRBV4-3	TRBJ2-7	CASSQDRGAYEQYF
TRBV9	TRBJ1-6	CASSPRVDGYNSPLHF
TRBV7-9	TRBJ1-2	CASRSGANYGYTF
TRBV7-3	TRBJ1-1	CASSPQRGFSREAFF
TRBV4-3	TRBJ2-5	CARRLAGWETQYF
TRBV4-3	TRBJ2-1	CASSQTIAGGPGSYNEQFF
TRBV28	TRBJ1-1	CASSFERTTFEAFF